The 24 T cell receptor beta chains listed next were all sequenced from one sample in a study of shared clonotypes between healthy human individuals. It was CD45RO-negative cells, positively selected for CCR7, that made up naive CD8 cells, with terminally differentiated effector memory CD45RA+ cells excluded. Generated by immunoSEQ multiplex PCR, the TCRdb table keeps only in-frame clones and is missing some. The sample lists hundreds of thousands of clones; roughly 96% were seen once. The material sequenced was naive CD8+ T cells sorted from blood. These receptors were taken from a woman in her 30s in good health.

Only one count was recorded for this clone. This chain links TRBV25-1 with TRBJ2-7; D could derive from TRBD1 or TRBD2 (5 bases each). The CDR3 runs 14 residues. V lost 4 bases and J 2 bases, leaving 12 bases between the germline ends. CDR1 and CDR2 from the germline V gene are MGHDK and SYGVNS. The CDR3 protein is CASSGRDRPYEQYF. The DNA for the CDR3 is TGTGCCAGCAGTGGCCGGGACCGACCCTACGAGCAGTACTTC.

CDR3 protein: CASSPVGAGANVLTF. In nucleotides, the CDR3 is TGTGCCAGCAGTCCCGTAGGGGCTGGGGCCAACGTCCTGACTTTC. The chain uses TRBV28 and TRBJ2-6; D perhaps matches TRBD1 (5 bases). Trimming took 5 bases from V and 2 from J, leaving 10 bases between them. Germline-derived CDR1 and CDR2 are MDHEN and SYDVKM. The CDR3 is made up of 15 amino acids.

The V gene is TRBV5-1, the J gene TRBJ2-7; D gene ambiguous. V lost 0 bases to trimming and J lost 0 bases, with 4 bases between them. Germline-derived CDR1 and CDR2 are SGHRS and YFSETQ. CDR3 size: 13 residues. The CDR3 loop reads CASSLATSYEQYF. In nucleotides, the CDR3 is TGCGCCAGCAGCTTGGCTACCTCCTACGAGCAGTACTTC.

The chain has TRBV10-3 and TRBJ2-7, with TRBD2 matching over 7 bases. This CDR3 region has 12 residues. V lost 11 bases, J lost 2 bases, and 6 bases stayed unmatched. Germline values: CDR1 ENHRY, CDR2 SYGVKD. CDR3 DNA: TGTGCCGTGGGGGGAGGGGCCTACGAGCAGTACTTC. This translates into CAVGGGAYEQYF.

This rearrangement joins TRBV4-1 to TRBJ2-3; a possible D gene is TRBD1 (6 bases). The V gene's germline CDR1 is MGHRA and CDR2 YSYEKL. The V end was cut by 0 bases, the J end by 3 bases, with 16 bases between. The CDR3 totals 17 residues. The CDR3 here is CASSQDYNNRATDTQYF. The CDR3 bases are TGCGCCAGCAGCCAAGATTATAACAACAGGGCGACAGATACGCAGTATTTT.

This chain connects TRBV6-5 to TRBJ1-5, with D uncertain. The germline gives CDR1 MNHEY, CDR2 SVGAGI. Trimming removed 7 bases from V and 3 bases from J, with 16 bases in between. This CDR3 is 15 amino acids long. Written as DNA, the CDR3 is TGTGCCAGCAACCCGGGCCAAACGCTCAATCAGCCCCAGCATTTT. It translates to CASNPGQTLNQPQHF.

V and J are TRBV9 and TRBJ1-1; weak D call: TRBD1 (5 bases). Germline-derived CDR1 and CDR2 are SGDLS and YYNGEE. V lost 4 bases to trimming and J lost 6 bases, with 10 bases between them. The CDR3 loop spans 12 amino acids. The DNA of the CDR3 is TGTGCCAGCAGCCCGACAGAGGCTGAAGCTTTCTTT. Amino acids: CASSPTEAEAFF.

This clone was seen a few times. CDR3 amino acids: CAWSEGQGTNGYTF. The CDR3 nucleotides read TGTGCCTGGAGCGAGGGACAGGGAACGAATGGCTACACCTTC. The J gene is TRBJ1-2, the V gene TRBV30; TRBD1 aligns across 9 bases. The V gene's germline CDR1 is GTSNPN and CDR2 SVGIG (reference sequence). The CDR3 extends over 14 amino acids. V lost 3 bases and J lost 6; bases outside the gene matches: 8. Complete variable domain (other parts from reference TRBV30 and TRBJ1-2): SQTIHQWPATLVQPVGSPLSLECTVEGTSNPNLYWYRQAAGRGLQLLFYSVGIGQISSEVPQNLSASRPQDRQFILSSKKLLLSDSGFYLCAWSEGQGTNGYTFGSGTRLTVV.

To note about this clone: Different DNA sequences within this sample yield the same CDR3. This chain uses TRBV5-4 with TRBJ1-1; no definite D call. V lost 1 base to trimming and J lost 2 bases, with 9 bases between them. The CDR3 totals 14 residues. In germline, CDR1 is SGHNT, CDR2 YYREEE (reference sequence). The CDR3 is CASSLSGGNTEAFF. The CDR3, as DNA: TGTGCCAGCAGCTTGTCAGGAGGAAACACTGAAGCTTTCTTT.

The rearrangement joins TRBV7-6 to TRBJ1-4; D is ambiguous. V was shortened by 3 bases and J by 2 bases, with 19 bases between the two germline ends. Germline CDR1 SGHVS, CDR2 FNYEAQ. The CDR3 loop spans 18 amino acids. For the CDR3, the DNA is TGTGCCAGCAGCTTCACGGATCTAGTTGATCTCACTAATGAAAAACTGTTTTTT. Translation: CASSFTDLVDLTNEKLFF.

The CDR3 is CASSQVTPTSGRTDTQYF. The DNA of the CDR3 is TGCGCCAGCAGCCAAGTAACCCCGACTAGCGGGAGGACAGATACGCAGTATTTT. V and J are TRBV4-1 and TRBJ2-3; 13 positions match TRBD2. CDR3 length: 18 amino acids. Germline CDR1 is MGHRA and CDR2 is YSYEKL. Losses at the gene ends were 1 base for V and 3 bases for J; bases not matched to a gene: 7.

The chain is built from TRBV7-9 and TRBJ2-3; D remains ambiguous. Trimming removed 5 bases at V and 6 bases at J, with 12 bases between. Germline-derived CDR1 and CDR2 are SEHNR and FQNEAQ (reference sequence). CDR3 size: 13 residues. The CDR3, as DNA: TGTGCCAGCAGCCCACCGTCGACGGATACGCAGTATTTT. It encodes CASSPPSTDTQYF. The full variable domain, its missing parts supplied by reference TRBV7-9 and TRBJ2-3, is DTGVSQNPRHKITKRGQNVTFRCDPISEHNRLYWYRQTLGQGPEFLTYFQNEAQLEKSRLLSDRFSAERPKGSFSTLEIQRTEQGDSAMYLCASSPPSTDTQYFGPGTRLTVL.

The J gene is TRBJ2-3, the V gene TRBV5-1; 9 positions match TRBD2. The CDR3 covers 17 residues. V dropped 1 base and J dropped 3; count of bases not matched to a gene: 9. Germline CDR1 is SGHRS and CDR2 is YFSETQ. The DNA for the CDR3 is TGCGCCAGCAGCTTGCCAGGTGCTAGCGGGAAGACAGATACGCAGTATTTT. It is translated as CASSLPGASGKTDTQYF.

The chain joins TRBV7-6 to TRBJ2-1; possible D gene TRBD2, 6 bases. Trimming shortened V by 7 bases and J by 0 bases, and 10 bases separated the two germline ends. The CDR3 length is 14 residues. Germline CDR1 SGHVS, CDR2 FNYEAQ. CDR3 protein: CASTGESSYNEQFF. The DNA of the CDR3 is TGTGCCAGCACGGGGGAGAGCTCCTACAATGAGCAGTTCTTC. Variable domain in full (rest from reference TRBV7-6 and TRBJ2-1): GAGVSQSPRYKVTKRGQDVALRCDPISGHVSLYWYRQALGQGPEFLTYFNYEAQQDKSGLPNDRFSAERPEGSISTLTIQRTEQRDSAMYRCASTGESSYNEQFFGPGTRLTVL.

V and J are TRBV18 and TRBJ2-5, with D unresolved. The V gene lost 2 bases and the J gene lost 2 bases, with 12 bases spanning the gap. Germline V lookup: CDR1 KGHSH, CDR2 LQKENI. CDR3 size: 15 residues. DNA of the CDR3: TGTGCCAGCTCACCATTGACACAGAATCAAGAGACCCAGTACTTC. Protein sequence: CASSPLTQNQETQYF.

This chain joins TRBV28 and TRBJ2-1; 8 nucleotides agree with TRBD2. The CDR3 runs 15 residues. The germline CDR1 and CDR2 sequences are MDHEN and SYDVKM. J gave up 3 bases and V 5 bases, and 6 bases lay outside the gene matches. The CDR3 bases are TGTGCCAGCAGTCCAACAGCGGGAGTCTACAATGAGCAGTTCTTC. Its translation is CASSPTAGVYNEQFF.

CDR3 in amino acids: CASSAIQGNTEAFF. DNA of the CDR3: TGCGCCAGCAGCGCGATACAGGGGAACACTGAAGCTTTCTTT. The rearrangement uses TRBV5-1 and TRBJ1-1; possible D gene TRBD1, 6 bases. The CDR3 is 14 residues long. CDR1 is SGHRS, CDR2 YFSETQ, per germline. Trimming cost V 4 bases and J 1 base, with 11 bases left between them.

V and J are TRBV11-2 and TRBJ2-2; D possibly uses TRBD1 or TRBD2 (5 bases each). From germline, CDR1 is SGHAT and CDR2 FQNNGV. V lost 2 bases, J lost 4 bases, and 11 bases lay in between. The CDR3 contains 15 residues. CDR3 residues: CASSLSRDPTGELFF. Here the CDR3 DNA reads TGTGCCAGCAGCTTATCCAGGGACCCCACCGGGGAGCTGTTTTTT. Drawing the rest from reference TRBV11-2 and TRBJ2-2, the complete variable domain is EAGVAQSPRYKIIEKRQSVAFWCNPISGHATLYWYQQILGQGPKLLIQFQNNGVVDDSQLPKDRFSAERLKGVDSTLKIQPAKLEDSAVYLCASSLSRDPTGELFFGEGSRLTVL.

The chain uses TRBV15 and TRBJ1-1; possibly TRBD1 for D (6 bases). The CDR3 spans 13 residues. Germline values: CDR1 LNHNV, CDR2 YYDKDF (reference sequence). The V gene lost 5 bases and the J gene lost 1 base, with 8 bases spanning the gap. The CDR3 nucleotides are TGTGCCACCAGCTACAGGGAGAACACTGAAGCTTTCTTT. It translates to CATSYRENTEAFF.

The genes are TRBV6-1 and TRBJ2-1; D tentatively reads TRBD1 or TRBD2 (5 bases each). The CDR3 is made up of 13 amino acids. The V and J ends lost 1 base and 6 bases respectively, with 7 bases between them. Germline-derived CDR1 and CDR2 are MNHNS and SASEGT. The CDR3 DNA reads TGTGCCAGCAGTGAAGGGGACCCCAATGAGCAGTTCTTC. Its translation: CASSEGDPNEQFF.

The sample holds one count of this clone. DNA for the CDR3: TGTGCCAGCAGCCAGACTGCCGGGCTCCGAAGAGGTGAAAAACTGTTTTTT. Translating it yields CASSQTAGLRRGEKLFF. V and J are TRBV28 and TRBJ1-4; D is ambiguous. Trimming shortened V by 6 bases and J by 7 bases, and 24 bases separated the two germline ends. This CDR3 comprises 17 residues. CDR1 and CDR2 (germline): MDHEN, SYDVKM.

The chain uses TRBV6-6 and TRBJ2-5, with TRBD2 as a possible D gene (5 bases). Germline V gives CDR1 MNHNY, CDR2 SVGAGI (reference sequence). CDR3 size: 15 residues. With 0 bases removed from V and 5 bases from J, the gap between germline ends came to 13 bases. The CDR3 sequence: CASSYSVEVGETQYF. The CDR3 DNA reads as TGTGCCAGCAGTTACTCGGTGGAGGTAGGGGAGACCCAGTACTTC.

The chain joins TRBV5-1 to TRBJ2-7; TRBD2 aligns across 7 bases. Germline V gene data show CDR1 as SGHRS and CDR2 as YFSETQ. This CDR3 has 15 amino acids. The V segment lost 0 bases and the J segment 0 bases; nucleotides outside the gene matches: 3. DNA for the CDR3: TGCGCCAGCAGCTTGGGTGGGACTACCTCCTACGAGCAGTACTTC. This sequence encodes CASSLGGTTSYEQYF.

The chain links TRBV19 to TRBJ1-3; a weak D match, TRBD1 (5 bases). V was shortened by 6 bases and J by 0 bases, with 9 bases between the two germline ends. Germline CDR1 LNHDA, CDR2 SQIVND (reference sequence). This CDR3 spans 14 amino acids. The CDR3 sequence: CASSQDISGNTIYF. The DNA of the CDR3 is TGTGCCAGTAGCCAGGACATCTCTGGAAACACCATATATTTT.